This is a list of T cell receptor beta chains from one sample in a study of spatial heterogeneity in lung cancer. TCRdb analysed the 5' RACE reads with MiXCR anew, one entry per CDR3 protein. The table records under 20,000 distinct CDR3 sequences, over 8% of them present only once. The sample was PBMCs, taken at follow-up. The receptor source for this set is a female donor with early-stage non-small cell lung cancer. CDR3s include the opening cysteine and the closing phenylalanine or tryptophan. D genes are given only for firm matches. Clone sizes are given selectively: once, few, many, or a class where the clone is expanded.

v_call,j_call,clone_size,d_call,cdr3_nt,cdr3_aa
TRBV20-1,TRBJ2-7,many,TRBD1,TGCAGTGCTAGTACCCCCGGACAGGTCTACGAGCAGTACTTC,CSASTPGQVYEQYF
TRBV7-3,TRBJ2-2,many,.,TGTGCCAGCAGCTTAACGTCGACCGGGGAGCTGTTTTTT,CASSLTSTGELFF
TRBV20-1,TRBJ2-7,.,TRBD2,TGCAGTGCGCTCAGACTAGCGGGAGTGTACGAGCAGTACTTC,CSALRLAGVYEQYF
TRBV6-6,TRBJ2-7,few,TRBD1,TGTGCCAGCAGTTACTCCCCCGGGACAGTTTCCTACGAGCAGTACTTC,CASSYSPGTVSYEQYF
TRBV4-2,TRBJ2-7,few,TRBD1,TGTGCCAGCAGCATAACAGGGGGCGAGCAGTACTTC,CASSITGGEQYF
TRBV7-2,TRBJ1-5,few,.,TGTGCCAGCAGCCTAGGGGTACAGGGAAATCAGCCCCAGCATTTT,CASSLGVQGNQPQHF
TRBV5-4,TRBJ2-3,many,TRBD1,TGTGCCAGCAGCTTAAGACAGGGGGGGGTTTCAGGAGATACGCAGTATTTT,CASSLRQGGVSGDTQYF
TRBV4-2,TRBJ1-2,many,.,TGTGCCAGCAGCCCAGCCACCGGGACCGCGCTTGGCTACACCTTC,CASSPATGTALGYTF
TRBV9,TRBJ2-6,many,TRBD2,TGTGCCAGCCGGGCCGGCTCCGGGACTAGCTACTCTGGGGCCAACGTCCTGACTTTC,CASRAGSGTSYSGANVLTF
TRBV5-4,TRBJ2-5,many,.,TGTGCCAGCAGCTTCCGGTCTCAAGAGACCCAGTACTTC,CASSFRSQETQYF
TRBV12-3/TRBV12-4,TRBJ1-5,many,.,TGTGCCAGCACCTTGAGGGTGAATCAGCCCCAGCATTTT,CASTLRVNQPQHF
TRBV6-1,TRBJ1-1,once,.,TGTGCCAGCGACAGGAAAAGAGACACTGAAGCTTTCTTT,CASDRKRDTEAFF
TRBV7-3,TRBJ1-1,many,.,TGTGCCAGCAGCTTAAAAGCAGGAGGGAACACTGAAGCTTTCTTT,CASSLKAGGNTEAFF
TRBV7-2,TRBJ2-5,many,.,TGTGCCAGCAGCTTAGGCGGTCGGACCCAGTACTTC,CASSLGGRTQYF
TRBV20-1,TRBJ2-3,many,TRBD1,TGCAGTGCTAGAGATAGTGACAGGGGCACAGATACGCAGTATTTT,CSARDSDRGTDTQYF
TRBV18,TRBJ2-1,many,TRBD1,TGTGCCAGCTCACCCGGGACAGGGACGTCCTACAATGAGCAGTTCTTC,CASSPGTGTSYNEQFF
TRBV7-9,TRBJ2-6,medium-sized,.,TGTGCCAGCAGCTTAAGTGGTCCACGAGATTCGGGGTCTGGGGCCAACGTCCTGACTTTC,CASSLSGPRDSGSGANVLTF
TRBV30,TRBJ2-1,many,.,TGTGCCTGGAGTGTATCCAATGAGCAGTTCTTC,CAWSVSNEQFF
TRBV11-2,TRBJ2-1,many,.,TGTGCCAGCAGCTTGACAGGCAATGAGCAGTTCTTC,CASSLTGNEQFF
TRBV20-1,TRBJ2-1,many,TRBD2,TGCAGTGCTAGAGATCTCGGGGGGGGGCGCACCTCCTACAATGAGCAGTTCTTC,CSARDLGGGRTSYNEQFF
TRBV28,TRBJ1-2,many,TRBD1,TGTGCCAGCAGTCCCTCGACAGGGGGCTACACCTTC,CASSPSTGGYTF
TRBV15,TRBJ2-1,.,TRBD1,TGTGTCACCAGCAGACAGGGGGCAGGTGTCAATGAGCAGTTCTTC,CVTSRQGAGVNEQFF
TRBV6-5,TRBJ1-2,many,TRBD1,TGTGCCAGCACCGAACAGGGGAGGACCTATGGCTACACCTTC,CASTEQGRTYGYTF
TRBV6-5,TRBJ1-2,many,.,TGTGCCAGCATTCCCGCCCCGGGGGGGGGAGATGGCTACACCTTC,CASIPAPGGGDGYTF
TRBV3-1,TRBJ1-1,many,.,TGTGCCAGCAGCCTGAACACTGAAGCTTTCTTT,CASSLNTEAFF
TRBV27,TRBJ1-6,many,.,TGTGCCAGCAACCGGGAGCCCTATTCACCCCTCCACTTT,CASNREPYSPLHF
TRBV6-2/TRBV6-3,TRBJ2-7,.,.,TGTGCCAGCAGTTACTCGAGGGTCTACGGGGCCTACGAGCAGTACTTC,CASSYSRVYGAYEQYF
TRBV29-1,TRBJ1-1,many,.,TGCAGCGTTGACATCTGGTCGGAGAACACTGAAGCTTTCTTT,CSVDIWSENTEAFF
TRBV18,TRBJ2-4,many,TRBD2,TGTGCCAGCTCAAAAAGCGGGGTGTTAGCCAAAAACATTCAGTACTTC,CASSKSGVLAKNIQYF
TRBV23-1,TRBJ2-2,many,.,TGCGCCAGCAGTCAATCTACGGCGAACACCGGGGAGCTGTTTTTT,CASSQSTANTGELFF
TRBV5-1,TRBJ2-5,many,.,TGCGCCAGCAGCTTGGACCCAGGCGGAGGAGAGACCCAGTACTTC,CASSLDPGGGETQYF
TRBV5-5,TRBJ2-7,many,TRBD2,TGTGCCAGCAGCCGCGGGGGAGCGGAGTACGAGCAGTACTTC,CASSRGGAEYEQYF
TRBV10-2,TRBJ2-5,many,TRBD1,TGCGCCAGCAGTGAGTCTGGCAGGGGGGAGACCCAGTACTTC,CASSESGRGETQYF
TRBV29-1,TRBJ2-1,many,.,TGCAGCGTTTTCCCAATGGAGGAGCAGTTCTTC,CSVFPMEEQFF
TRBV20-1,TRBJ1-5,many,TRBD1,TGCAGTGCTATGGGACAGCTAAATCAGCCCCAGCATTTT,CSAMGQLNQPQHF
TRBV5-4,TRBJ1-1,many,.,TGTGCCAGCAGCTTGGTTGGGCAGGACAGAAAACACTCCACTGAAGCTTTCTTT,CASSLVGQDRKHSTEAFF
TRBV2,TRBJ2-7,many,.,TGTGCCAGCAGTGAATTGGTTCCGGGGACCTACGAGCAGTACTTC,CASSELVPGTYEQYF
TRBV6-1,TRBJ2-6,many,.,TGTGCCAGCAGTGAAGACCCAGGGCTATTAGCTGGGGCCAACGTCCTGACTTTC,CASSEDPGLLAGANVLTF
TRBV2,TRBJ1-1,many,.,TGTGCCAGCAGTGATCAGGGATTGAACACTGAAGCTTTCTTT,CASSDQGLNTEAFF
TRBV29-1,TRBJ1-2,many,.,TGCAGCGTTGAAGGAGTTGACTATGGCTACACCTTC,CSVEGVDYGYTF
TRBV15,TRBJ1-1,many,.,TGTGCCACCAGCAGAGATCCGGGTCAGGTGGCTGAAGCTTTCTTT,CATSRDPGQVAEAFF
TRBV29-1,TRBJ2-1,few,.,TGCAGCGTTACCCTATGGGGAGCCTACAATGAGCAGTTCTTC,CSVTLWGAYNEQFF
TRBV7-3,TRBJ1-3,.,.,TGTGCCAGCAGCCCTGTGACGAAGGGGCCACACGTCTCGGCCATATATTTT,CASSPVTKGPHVSAIYF
TRBV12-3/TRBV12-4,TRBJ2-7,many,.,TGTGCCAGTAGTATCCCCCAACGCGAGCAGTACTTC,CASSIPQREQYF
TRBV15,TRBJ2-1,.,TRBD2,TGTGCCACCAGCAGAGCCAGCGGGAGTAAAAATGAGCAGTTCTTC,CATSRASGSKNEQFF
TRBV6-2/TRBV6-3,TRBJ2-5,.,TRBD2,TGTGCCAGTGATAGCGGGAGGCAAGAGACCCAGTACTTC,CASDSGRQETQYF